This T cell receptor (beta chain) is from a study of blood T cell repertoires in COVID-19. Overall study context: Sample material is recorded as cDNA or gDNA derived from T cells, B-cell-depleted T cells, or PBMCs.

Trimming removed 0 bases at V and 5 bases at J, with 12 bases between. The CDR3 sequence is 15 residues long. Germline CDR1 reads SEHNR; CDR2 reads FQNEAQ (reference sequence). Per the authors' pipeline: Using reference gene primer amplification, nucleated cell counts were estimated. Clones were read by immunoSEQ multiplex PCR, and TCRdb kept only the in-frame ones, dropping some. The V and J calls and clone size are taken from that table; D and trimming were inferred from the DNA. The sample holds 150,000 or so clones, about 85% seen once. The specimen was peripheral blood. The sequence was collected from a man aged 60 to 69 who had recovered from COVID-19. This chain connects TRBV7-9 to TRBJ2-3, with a tentative D call TRBD2 (7 bases). CDR3 nucleotides: TGTGCCAGCAGCTTAGCGGGGGGGCCAGGAGATACGCAGTATTTT. Translated, it gives CASSLAGGPGDTQYF.